The clone carrying this T cell receptor beta chain has only one observation. The data were taken from a study of technical replicates of blood from a handful of donors. CDR1 MGHRA and CDR2 YSYEKL come from the germline V gene. The CDR3 is 17 amino acids. The trim removed 4 bases at V and 5 bases at J, leaving 9 bases unmatched. Only in-frame clones appear in the TCRdb table, and some are missing; sequencing was by immunoSEQ multiplex PCR. The sample yields about 56,000 clones, 85% to 95% seen once. The TCR comes from a human donor in good health. Some clones in this sample may be carry-over from other donors' samples. Sequencing was performed on PBMCs. This chain connects TRBV4-1 to TRBJ2-1; TRBD2 agrees at 12 bases. CDR3 in amino acids: CASSPVSTSGGNNEQFF. For the CDR3, the DNA is TGCGCCAGCAGCCCCGTGAGCACTAGCGGGGGGAACAATGAGCAGTTCTTC.